In this sample, the clone carrying this TCR beta chain turned up once. Its antigen is currently unknown. This sample is part of a study of T cells in Graves' hyperthyroidism and ophthalmopathy. Whole-study results and caveats: A model of 13 V-J features distinguished ophthalmopathy from stable hyperthyroidism.

A patient was excluded if there was uncontrolled infection, other autoimmune disease, pregnancy or lactation. Diagnosing involved the use of clinical symptoms, serum thyroxine and TRAb, thyroid ultrasound and orbital computed tomography. Template material for amplifying TCR beta CDR3 regions consisted of RNA transcripts. In the first-round RT-PCR of the TCR CDR3, the HTBI primer set was used. In TCRdb, the multiplex PCR reads were re-called with MiXCR into one record per CDR3 protein. The sample lists 200,000 or so distinct CDR3 sequences, less than 20% occurring once. Sequenced: blood. This clonotype was sampled from a woman aged 50 to 60 with Graves' hyperthyroidism.

The DNA for the CDR3 is TGCAGTGCCCGGACAGGGGGGATGAACACTGAAGCTTTCTTT. As protein: CSARTGGMNTEAFF. The chain uses TRBV20-1 and TRBJ1-1; 10 nucleotides match TRBD1. Per germline, CDR1 DFQATT and CDR2 SNEGSKA (reference sequence). The CDR3 runs to 14 residues. V dropped 6 bases and J dropped 0; count of bases not matched to a gene: 4.